Listed here are 18 T cell receptor beta chains from one sample, sequenced in a study of blood T cell repertoires in COVID-19 (dated by TCRdb to about 2020). Library generation was performed with the immunoSEQ multiplex PCR assay. The immuneACCESS repertoire file appears here via TCRdb, limited to in-frame rearrangements. These files lack a portion of the clones; in checked studies, under half of the deficit traces to unresolved V genes, and the cause of the others is not known. A total of approximately 220,000 clones appear in this sample, about four fifths of them only once. Approximately 7.4% of the sample comes from the top ten. The sequencing input was peripheral blood. These TCRs come from a woman aged 45-59 years with acute or convalescent COVID-19.

This chain joins TRBV5-1 and TRBJ2-3; 12 bases are shared with TRBD2. V lost 0 bases, J lost 0 bases, and 2 bases stayed unmatched. CDR3 length: 17 residues. The germline gives CDR1 SGHRS, CDR2 YFSETQ. In nucleotides, the CDR3 is TGCGCCAGCAGCTTGGGACTAGCGGGAGCTAGCACAGATACGCAGTATTTT. Its protein product is CASSLGLAGASTDTQYF.

This clone was seen once. The chain employs TRBV19 and TRBJ1-5; 7 bases are a match to TRBD1. CDR3 size: 12 residues. Trimming cost V 7 bases and J 4 bases; bases outside gene matches: 1. Germline V lookup: CDR1 LNHDA, CDR2 SQIVND (reference sequence). The CDR3 region has the DNA TGTGCCAGTAACAGGGGAAATCAGCCCCAGCATTTT. This encodes CASNRGNQPQHF. Looking up the rest from reference TRBV19 and TRBJ1-5 gives the full variable domain: DGGITQSPKYLFRKEGQNVTLSCEQNLNHDAMYWYRQDPGQGLRLIYYSQIVNDFQKGDIAEGYSVSREKKESFPLTVTSAQKNPTAFYLCASNRGNQPQHFGDGTRLSIL.

This rearrangement joins TRBV6-5 to TRBJ2-7; 11 bases agree with TRBD1. Germline V CDR1 and CDR2: MNHEY, SVGAGI. V lost 6 bases, J lost 5 bases, and 3 bases stayed unmatched. The CDR3 is 13 amino acids. Here the CDR3 reads CASRGQGENEQYF. The DNA for the CDR3 is TGTGCCAGCAGGGGACAGGGGGAAAACGAGCAGTACTTC.

The gene calls are TRBV29-1 and TRBJ2-7; TRBD1 aligns across 7 bases. The J segment lost 2 bases and the V segment lost 6 bases, leaving 7 bases of the junction unmatched. Looked up from germline, CDR1 is SQVTM and CDR2 is ANQGSEA. The CDR3 sequence is 13 residues long. The CDR3 bases are TGCAGCGTAACCGGGACAGTCACCTACGAGCAGTACTTC. This codes for CSVTGTVTYEQYF.

This clone was counted once. This chain links TRBV28 with TRBJ1-2; 7 bases are a match to TRBD1. With 6 bases clipped from V and 3 bases from J, the junction kept 22 bases outside the gene matches. This CDR3 is built from 19 residues. Germline CDR1 is MDHEN and CDR2 is SYDVKM. CDR3 nucleotide sequence: TGTGCCAGCAGCTCACCCTCCTTGACAGGGAGGCCAAGAGACTATGGCTACACCTTC. This translates into CASSSPSLTGRPRDYGYTF.

V usage is TRBV25-1 and J usage is TRBJ1-1, with D maybe TRBD1 (5 bases). V lost 4 bases and J 1 base, leaving 13 bases between the germline ends. Germline loops: CDR1 MGHDK, CDR2 SYGVNS. This CDR3 is built from 15 residues. The CDR3: CASSGRGGANTEAFF. The CDR3 nucleotides are TGTGCCAGCAGTGGAAGAGGCGGGGCGAACACTGAAGCTTTCTTT.

The rearrangement uses TRBV11-2 and TRBJ1-1, with TRBD1 matching over 8 bases. The germline CDR1 and CDR2 sequences are SGHAT and FQNNGV. V was pared by 5 bases and J by 8 bases, with 10 bases of the junction left unmatched. The CDR3 is 14 amino acids. CDR3 sequence (DNA): TGTGCCAGCAGCGCCTGGGACAGGTCTGGCGAAGCTTTCTTT. This translates into CASSAWDRSGEAFF.

This clone was recorded a few times. The V and J genes are TRBV2 and TRBJ1-5; D might be TRBD1 (5 bases). V was trimmed by 3 bases and J by 4 bases, leaving 13 bases between them. Germline V gene sequence: CDR1 SNHLY, CDR2 FYNNEI. The CDR3 has 15 residues. The CDR3 here is CASSEQGIGNQPQHF. As DNA, the CDR3 is TGTGCCAGCAGTGAGCAGGGAATAGGTAATCAGCCCCAGCATTTT.

The chain carries TRBV10-1 and TRBJ2-7, with 9 bases aligning to TRBD2. After removal of 11 bases from V and 2 bases from J, the junction contained 10 bases not matched to a gene. The CDR3 is made up of 14 amino acids. Germline V gene lookup returns CDR1 WNHNN and CDR2 SYGVQD (reference sequence). The CDR3 nucleotides read TGCGCCCCCACGGCTAGCGGGGATCCCTACGAGCAGTACTTC. The encoded protein is CAPTASGDPYEQYF.

The chain uses TRBV6-5 and TRBJ1-6, with D perhaps matching TRBD1 (5 bases). Trimming pared 2 bases from V and 12 bases from J, leaving 11 bases between. CDR3 size: 13 residues. The germline gives CDR1 MNHEY, CDR2 SVGAGI. Here the CDR3 reads CASSYAGLRPLHF. The CDR3 DNA follows: TGTGCCAGCAGTTACGCAGGGCTCCGACCCCTCCACTTT.

The chain recombines TRBV2 with TRBJ2-3; D possibly corresponds to TRBD2 (6 bases). Trimming removed 6 bases at V and 1 base at J, with 11 bases between. The CDR3 contains 14 residues. Germline CDR1 SNHLY, CDR2 FYNNEI. The DNA of the CDR3 is TGTGCCAGCAGCGGGAGCTACGGCACAGATACGCAGTATTTT. Translated, it gives CASSGSYGTDTQYF.

This chain joins TRBV5-1 and TRBJ2-7; TRBD1 aligns across 7 bases. Germline V lookup: CDR1 SGHRS, CDR2 YFSETQ. The CDR3 is 18 residues long. J gave up 3 bases and V 0 bases, and 15 bases lay outside the gene matches. CDR3 protein: CASSLDPPGTATFYEQYF. The DNA of the CDR3 is TGCGCCAGCAGCTTGGACCCCCCCGGGACAGCTACTTTCTACGAGCAGTACTTC.

The chain employs TRBV5-1 and TRBJ1-6; TRBD1 is a possible D gene (5 bases). CDR1 and CDR2 from the germline V gene are SGHRS and YFSETQ. CDR3 length: 16 amino acids. With 3 bases removed from V and 10 bases from J, the gap between germline ends came to 20 bases. CDR3 amino acids: CASSWLSPGGGSPLHF. The DNA of the CDR3 is TGCGCCAGCAGCTGGCTCTCCCCGGGCGGGGGATCACCCCTCCACTTT.

The CDR3 nucleotides read TGTGCCAGCAGCGTGACAGGGACGGCTAGCACAGATACGCAGTATTTT. Translation gives CASSVTGTASTDTQYF. The chain employs TRBV9 and TRBJ2-3; 7 bases are a match to TRBD1. Germline CDR1 reads SGDLS; CDR2 reads YYNGEE. V gave up 2 bases and J gave up 0 bases; unmatched junction bases: 6. The CDR3 extends over 16 amino acids.

V is TRBV28 and J is TRBJ2-2; D might be TRBD1 (5 bases). The germline CDR1 and CDR2 sequences are MDHEN and SYDVKM. This CDR3 is 12 amino acids long. V lost 5 bases and J 7 bases, leaving 8 bases between the germline ends. The CDR3 loop reads CASSEGVGELFF. For the CDR3, the DNA is TGTGCCAGCAGTGAAGGGGTCGGGGAGCTGTTTTTT.

The V and J genes are TRBV7-2 and TRBJ2-3; tentatively, D is TRBD2 (5 bases). With 3 bases removed from V and 1 base from J, the gap between germline ends came to 11 bases. There are 15 residues in the CDR3. CDR1 SGHTA and CDR2 FQGNSA come from the germline V gene. The CDR3 sequence: CASSLLPRGTDTQYF. Written as DNA, the CDR3 is TGTGCCAGCAGCTTGCTACCGAGGGGCACAGATACGCAGTATTTT.

The chain uses TRBV19 and TRBJ2-5; unclear D gene. CDR1 LNHDA and CDR2 SQIVND come from the germline V gene (reference sequence). V dropped 2 bases and J dropped 2 bases, with 6 bases sitting between them. This CDR3 spans 13 amino acids. The CDR3 spells CASSISRQETQYF. CDR3 DNA: TGTGCCAGTAGTATAAGCAGGCAAGAGACCCAGTACTTC.

This chain joins TRBV11-3 and TRBJ2-7; 12 bases align to TRBD1. The V gene end was trimmed by 0 bases and the J gene end by 6 bases; junction bases not matched to a gene: 0. The germline V gene encodes CDR1 SGHNT and CDR2 YENEEA. This CDR3 contains 14 residues. The chain's CDR3 is CASSLEGQGAEQYF. The CDR3 nucleotides read TGTGCCAGCAGCTTAGAGGGACAGGGGGCCGAGCAGTACTTC.